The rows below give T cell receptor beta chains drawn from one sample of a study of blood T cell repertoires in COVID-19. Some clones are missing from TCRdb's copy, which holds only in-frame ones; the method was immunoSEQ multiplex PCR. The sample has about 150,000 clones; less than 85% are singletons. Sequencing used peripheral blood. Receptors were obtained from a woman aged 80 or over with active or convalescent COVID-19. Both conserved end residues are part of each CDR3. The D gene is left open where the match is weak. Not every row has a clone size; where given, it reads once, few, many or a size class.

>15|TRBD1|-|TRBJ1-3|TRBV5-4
CASSFRGPEGNTIYF
TGTGCCAGCAGCTTCAGGGGGCCGGAAGGAAACACCATATATTTT
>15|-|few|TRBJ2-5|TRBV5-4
CASSLATGVQETQYF
TGTGCCAGCAGCTTGGCCACGGGGGTCCAAGAGACCCAGTACTTC
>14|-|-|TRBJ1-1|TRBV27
CASSLSQVNTEAFF
TGTGCCAGCAGTTTGTCCCAGGTAAACACTGAAGCTTTCTTT
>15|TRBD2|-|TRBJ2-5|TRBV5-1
CASSEAGSGDETQYF
TGCGCCAGCAGCGAAGCGGGGTCCGGGGACGAGACCCAGTACTTC
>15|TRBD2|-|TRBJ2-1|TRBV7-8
CASSVLGLAGAEQFF
TGTGCCAGCAGCGTCCTAGGACTAGCGGGAGCTGAGCAGTTCTTC
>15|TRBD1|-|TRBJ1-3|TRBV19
CASRLQGAAGNTIYF
TGTGCCAGTAGGCTCCAGGGGGCAGCTGGAAACACCATATATTTT
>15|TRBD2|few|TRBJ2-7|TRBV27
CASRLAGVGAYEQYF
TGTGCCAGCAGGCTAGCGGGAGTAGGGGCCTACGAGCAGTACTTC
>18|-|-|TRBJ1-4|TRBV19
CASSTPRGFRATNEKLFF
TGTGCCAGTAGCACCCCTCGGGGATTTAGGGCAACTAATGAAAAACTGTTTTTT
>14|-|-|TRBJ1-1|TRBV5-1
CASSLATSWTEAFF
TGCGCCAGCAGCTTGGCTACGTCGTGGACTGAAGCTTTCTTT
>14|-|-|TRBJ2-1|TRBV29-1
CSVEGGESYNEQFF
TGCAGCGTTGAAGGGGGAGAGAGTTACAATGAGCAGTTCTTC
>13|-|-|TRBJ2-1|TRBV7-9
CATPKSSYNEQFF
TGTGCCACGCCAAAGAGCTCCTACAATGAGCAGTTCTTC
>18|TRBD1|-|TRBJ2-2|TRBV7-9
CASSSFGSGTGNTGELFF
TGTGCCAGCAGCTCCTTCGGGTCCGGGACAGGGAACACCGGGGAGCTGTTTTTT
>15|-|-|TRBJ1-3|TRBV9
CASSVGADSGNTIYF
TGTGCCAGCAGCGTAGGGGCAGACTCTGGAAACACCATATATTTT
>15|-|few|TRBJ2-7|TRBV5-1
CASSLDGAGSGEQYF
TGCGCCAGCAGCCTCGACGGGGCGGGGAGTGGGGAGCAGTACTTC
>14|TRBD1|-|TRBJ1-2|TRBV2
CASSGQGPDYGYTF
TGTGCCAGCAGCGGACAGGGTCCTGACTATGGCTACACCTTC
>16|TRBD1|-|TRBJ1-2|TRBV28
CASSLSGTGRYYGYTF
TGTGCCAGCAGTTTATCCGGGACAGGGCGGTACTATGGCTACACCTTC
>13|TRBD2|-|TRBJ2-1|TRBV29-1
CSPTSGSYNEQFF
TGCAGCCCCACTAGCGGCTCCTACAATGAGCAGTTCTTC
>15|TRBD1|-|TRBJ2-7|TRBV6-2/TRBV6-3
CASSYSRDSSYEQYF
TGTGCCAGCAGTTACTCCAGGGACAGCTCCTACGAGCAGTACTTC
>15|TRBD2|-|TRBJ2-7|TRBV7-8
CASSLVAGGPDEQYF
TGTGCCAGCAGCTTAGTGGCGGGAGGGCCCGACGAGCAGTACTTC